The 23 T cell receptor beta chains below were found in one sample sequenced in a study of T cells in Graves' hyperthyroidism and ophthalmopathy. Researchers took RNA transcripts and amplified the TCR beta CDR3 regions from them. With the HTBI primer set, the TCR CDR3 went through a first round of RT-PCR. Each CDR3 protein is one row after TCRdb ran MiXCR on the multiplex PCR reads. The sample holds hundreds of thousands of distinct CDR3 sequences; 19% are singletons and the top ten take around 3.6%. Material for sequencing was blood. Every receptor here comes from a woman younger than 30 with Graves' hyperthyroidism.

J is TRBJ1-2 and V is TRBV11-2; D not certain. Per germline, CDR1 SGHAT and CDR2 FQNNGV. The CDR3 is 12 amino acids. Trimming took off 0 bases at V and 8 bases at J, with 7 bases between the two ends. This CDR3 is CASSLETPGYTF. As DNA, the CDR3 is TGTGCCAGCAGCTTAGAAACTCCCGGCTACACCTTC.

This clonotype was seen ten or more times. The J gene is TRBJ2-7, the V gene TRBV25-1, with 7 positions matching TRBD1. V lost 5 bases and J lost 5; bases outside the gene matches: 21. The CDR3 spans 18 residues. Germline V gene lookup returns CDR1 MGHDK and CDR2 SYGVNS. The CDR3 sequence is CASSYKIIQQGSSDEQYF. Written as DNA, the CDR3 is TGTGCCAGCAGTTACAAAATTATCCAACAGGGGAGTTCGGACGAGCAGTACTTC.

This clonotype was recorded many times. The CDR3 ends on some other residue instead of the conserved phenylalanine or tryptophan, so this is likely a read error. The chain employs TRBV28 and TRBJ2-7; D remains unclear. Trimming took off 6 bases at V and 0 bases at J, with 9 bases between the two ends. The CDR3 consists of 13 residues. Germline V CDR1 and CDR2: MDHEN, SYDVKM. CDR3 sequence reads: CASSRQHSYEQYL. CDR3 nucleotides: TGTGCCAGCAGCCGCCAACACTCCTACGAGCAGTACCTC.

This clonotype occurred a few times. The chain is built from TRBV4-1 and TRBJ2-7; D may match TRBD1 or TRBD2 (5 bases each). Deletions cut 3 bases from V and 7 bases from J, with 16 bases between. The CDR3 has 14 residues. Germline V CDR1 and CDR2: MGHRA, YSYEKL. The CDR3 here is CASSHRGRVREQYF. The CDR3 region has the DNA TGCGCCAGCAGCCATCGGGGCAGGGTCCGGGAGCAGTACTTC.

This clonotype was observed at least ten times. This rearrangement joins TRBV28 to TRBJ1-2; the D is unclear. V lost 3 bases and J 8 bases, leaving 16 bases between the germline ends. The CDR3 contains 14 residues. Per germline, CDR1 MDHEN and CDR2 SYDVKM. The CDR3 reads CASSFGGNINGYTF. In nucleotides, the CDR3 is TGTGCCAGCAGTTTTGGAGGAAACATCAACGGCTACACCTTC.

The table lists this clonotype with many counts. J is TRBJ1-1 and V is TRBV29-1, with a weak D call TRBD1 (6 bases). The germline CDR1 and CDR2 sequences are SQVTM and ANQGSEA. The V and J ends lost 6 bases and 6 bases respectively, with 17 bases between them. The CDR3 is made up of 13 amino acids. CDR3 amino acids: CSVSRDTRAEAFF. DNA of the CDR3: TGCAGCGTCTCAAGGGACACTCGCGCTGAAGCTTTCTTT.

This clonotype was detected ten times or more. The chain carries TRBV6-5 and TRBJ1-5; 7 positions match TRBD1. Germline V gene sequence: CDR1 MNHEY, CDR2 SVGAGI. The CDR3 is 15 residues long. Trimming cost V 0 bases and J 4 bases; bases outside gene matches: 3. The CDR3 loop reads CASSYSSRGNQPQHF. The CDR3 nucleotides read TGTGCCAGCAGTTACTCGAGCAGGGGGAATCAGCCCCAGCATTTT.

The chain carries TRBV29-1 and TRBJ1-2; TRBD1 aligns across 9 bases. CDR3 length: 17 amino acids. V lost 0 bases and J lost 4; bases outside the gene matches: 12. Germline V gene lookup returns CDR1 SQVTM and CDR2 ANQGSEA. CDR3 bases: TGCAGCGTTGAAGATCTGACCGGGACAGGGAGGGGCTATGGCTACACCTTC. It translates to CSVEDLTGTGRGYGYTF.

This clonotype was seen a few times. The genes are TRBV4-2 and TRBJ2-7; 11 bases line up with TRBD2. The trim removed 1 base at V and 3 bases at J, leaving 2 bases unmatched. Germline V gene data show CDR1 as LGHNA and CDR2 as YNFKEQ. The length of the CDR3 is 15 residues. CDR3 sequence (DNA): TGTGCCAGCAGCCAAGCTAGCGGGGGGCTCTACGAGCAGTACTTC. It specifies CASSQASGGLYEQYF.

This clonotype was detected many times. This rearrangement joins TRBV29-1 to TRBJ2-5; 11 bases match TRBD1. Germline loops: CDR1 SQVTM, CDR2 ANQGSEA. Trimming cost V 6 bases and J 12 bases; bases outside gene matches: 18. The CDR3 has 15 amino acids. The CDR3 here is CSVGEVSGTGGSKYF. The DNA of the CDR3 is TGCAGCGTGGGAGAGGTCTCCGGGACAGGGGGATCTAAGTACTTC.

This clonotype was counted many times. This rearrangement joins TRBV7-9 to TRBJ1-2, with 7 bases identical to TRBD1. The CDR3 contains 14 residues. V shed 1 base and J 5 bases; nucleotides not matched to a gene: 4. Germline V gives CDR1 SEHNR, CDR2 FQNEAQ (reference sequence). This chain's CDR3 is CASSLGQGPYGYTF. Written as DNA, the CDR3 is TGTGCCAGCAGCTTAGGACAGGGCCCATATGGCTACACCTTC. Full variable domain (rest looked up from reference TRBV7-9 and TRBJ1-2): DTGVSQNPRHKITKRGQNVTFRCDPISEHNRLYWYRQTLGQGPEFLTYFQNEAQLEKSRLLSDRFSAERPKGSFSTLEIQRTEQGDSAMYLCASSLGQGPYGYTFGSGTRLTVV.

This clonotype has just a few counts. This chain uses TRBV6-1 with TRBJ2-5; 7 bases are a match to TRBD2. The CDR3 loop spans 15 amino acids. The V gene end was trimmed by 6 bases and the J gene end by 0 bases; junction bases not matched to a gene: 7. Looked up from germline, CDR1 is MNHNS and CDR2 is SASEGT. CDR3 protein: CASRESGEHQETQYF. As DNA, the CDR3 is TGTGCCAGCAGGGAAAGCGGGGAGCACCAAGAGACCCAGTACTTC.

As to this clonotype: The junction differs from germline at one of its ends, possibly a read error. This chain joins TRBV6-2 or TRBV6-3 and TRBJ1-1; TRBD1 matches at 8 bases. This CDR3 spans 15 amino acids. Germline V gene data show CDR1 as MNHEY and CDR2 as SVGEGT. CDR3 bases: TGTGCCACGCTCTCTATTGGGACAGGCTTACGTCAAGCTTCCTTT. Translation: CATLSIGTGLRQASF.

This clonotype was observed many times. The V gene is TRBV7-6, the J gene TRBJ2-2; D is possibly TRBD1 (5 bases). CDR1 SGHVS and CDR2 FNYEAQ come from the germline V gene. V was shortened by 5 bases and J by 0 bases, with 7 bases between the two germline ends. CDR3 length: 14 amino acids. CDR3 residues: CASSPDTNTGELFF. CDR3 nucleotides: TGTGCCAGCAGCCCGGACACGAACACCGGGGAGCTGTTTTTT. Drawing the rest from reference TRBV7-6 and TRBJ2-2, the complete variable domain is GAGVSQSPRYKVTKRGQDVALRCDPISGHVSLYWYRQALGQGPEFLTYFNYEAQQDKSGLPNDRFSAERPEGSISTLTIQRTEQRDSAMYRCASSPDTNTGELFFGEGSRLTVL.

The CDR3 coding sequence is TGTGCCAGCAGTGCCCCAAAAGGGGGCCACGAGCAGTACTTC. Translation: CASSAPKGGHEQYF. The rearrangement joins TRBV6-1 to TRBJ2-7; 7 bases line up with TRBD1. CDR3 length: 14 residues. J gave up 5 bases and V 4 bases, and 8 bases lay outside the gene matches. Per the germline V gene, CDR1 is MNHNS and CDR2 is SASEGT.

The table lists this clonotype with a few counts. The chain has TRBV4-2 and TRBJ1-5; D might be TRBD1 (6 bases). The CDR3 contains 17 residues. Germline V CDR1 and CDR2: LGHNA, YNFKEQ. The germline V and J ends were trimmed by 0 bases and 1 base, with 13 bases remaining between them. In DNA form, the CDR3 reads TGTGCCAGCAGCCAAGATGGGGCAGGGGACAGCAATCAGCCCCAGCATTTT. It specifies CASSQDGAGDSNQPQHF.

This clonotype has at least ten counts. The genes are TRBV15 and TRBJ1-1; the D gene is possibly TRBD1 (5 bases). The CDR3 extends over 15 amino acids. Germline V gene lookup returns CDR1 LNHNV and CDR2 YYDKDF (reference sequence). V gave up 0 bases and J gave up 4 bases, with 12 bases separating them. As DNA, the CDR3 is TGTGCCACCAGCAGAGAGGGACGGCCGGGCACTGAAGCTTTCTTT. This codes for CATSREGRPGTEAFF.

This clonotype was observed many times. The chain recombines TRBV9 with TRBJ1-2, with D unresolved. The V gene's germline CDR1 is SGDLS and CDR2 YYNGEE. V lost 5 bases and J lost 4, with 6 bases in between. The CDR3 runs to 11 residues. CDR3 in DNA: TGTGCCAGCAGAGGCCCCTATGGCTACACCTTC. This encodes CASRGPYGYTF.

The chain employs TRBV6-2 or TRBV6-3 and TRBJ2-7, with 10 bases that match TRBD2. V shed 5 bases and J 3 bases; nucleotides not matched to a gene: 7. From germline, CDR1 is MNHEY and CDR2 SVGEGT. The CDR3 totals 15 residues. The CDR3 DNA reads TGTGCCAGCAGTCCTGTAGCGGGGGGAGTCTACGAGCAGTACTTC. Encoded protein: CASSPVAGGVYEQYF.

This clonotype was found many times. The V call is TRBV29-1, the J call TRBJ1-1; no definite D call. V was clipped by 2 bases and J by 3 bases, with 10 bases between them. Germline V gene sequence: CDR1 SQVTM, CDR2 ANQGSEA. The length of the CDR3 is 13 residues. In DNA, the CDR3 is TGCAGCGTTGAATGGGGTTACGACACTGAAGCTTTCTTT. Its translation is CSVEWGYDTEAFF.

Ten or more counts support this clonotype. The rearrangement joins TRBV24-1 to TRBJ1-5, with 7 bases fitting TRBD1. The CDR3 has 16 residues. CDR1 and CDR2 from the germline V gene are KGHDR and SFDVKD. The V segment lost 2 bases and the J segment 7 bases; nucleotides outside the gene matches: 10. CDR3 amino acids: CATSDYCRGNGQPQHF. The CDR3 nucleotides read TGTGCCACCAGTGATTATTGCAGGGGGAATGGACAGCCCCAGCATTTT.

This chain uses TRBV5-1 with TRBJ2-7; 7 positions match TRBD1. This CDR3 spans 13 amino acids. V was pared by 5 bases and J by 5 bases, with 7 bases of the junction left unmatched. Germline CDR1 and CDR2: SGHRS and YFSETQ. The CDR3 region is CASRDRQGDEQYF. For the CDR3, the DNA is TGCGCCAGCAGGGATCGTCAGGGGGACGAGCAGTACTTC.

This clonotype was picked up many times. The genes are TRBV5-1 and TRBJ1-1, with D hard to call. Trimming took 3 bases from V and 1 from J, leaving 13 bases between them. The V gene's germline CDR1 is SGHRS and CDR2 YFSETQ. The CDR3 contains 15 residues. The CDR3 bases are TGCGCCAGCAGCTATAGTCCGGCAGGGAACACTGAAGCTTTCTTT. It encodes CASSYSPAGNTEAFF.